What follows is one TCR beta chain and its context. Profiling relied on immunoSEQ multiplex PCR, and the TCRdb table lists in-frame clones only, not all of them. This table has some 250,000 clones, roughly 85% appearing once. The record originates from a study of blood T cell repertoires in COVID-19. Across the whole study: Material from acute and convalescent COVID-19 was sourced from the United States, Italy and Spain.

Participant-reported clinical history was the basis for cohort assignment. Donors in Cohort 3 counted as recovered after two negative PCRs, clearance, or symptom resolution. Sequencing input: PBMCs or T cells enriched from blood (not recorded which). This sequence was found in a woman aged 45 to 65 who had recovered from COVID-19.

In nucleotides, the CDR3 is TGCGCCAGCAGCCCCACCTCGGGGAACACTGAAGCTTTCTTT. Amino acid sequence: CASSPTSGNTEAFF. The rearrangement links TRBV5-1 to TRBJ1-1; D unclear. Germline CDR1 SGHRS, CDR2 YFSETQ. V gave up 4 bases and J gave up 1 base, with 11 bases separating them. This CDR3 comprises 14 residues.